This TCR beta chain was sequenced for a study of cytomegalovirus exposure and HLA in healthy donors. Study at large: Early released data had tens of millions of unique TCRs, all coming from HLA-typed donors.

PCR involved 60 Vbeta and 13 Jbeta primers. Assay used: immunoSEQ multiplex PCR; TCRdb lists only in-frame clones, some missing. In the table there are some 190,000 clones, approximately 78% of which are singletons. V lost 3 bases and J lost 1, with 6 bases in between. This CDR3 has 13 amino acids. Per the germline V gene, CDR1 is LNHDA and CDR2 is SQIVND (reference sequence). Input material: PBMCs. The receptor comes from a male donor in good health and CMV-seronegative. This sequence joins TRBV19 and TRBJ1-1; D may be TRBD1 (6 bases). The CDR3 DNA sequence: TGTGCCAGTAGTATGGGGGCGAACACTGAAGCTTTCTTT. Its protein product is CASSMGANTEAFF.